This T cell receptor (beta chain) was documented in a study of cytomegalovirus exposure and HLA in healthy donors. Study findings and constraints: Confirmation in vitro established that three CMV-associated chains were specific for CMV antigens. A list of 150 or so TCR beta chains associated with cytomegalovirus was given. The classifier reportedly diagnosed cytomegalovirus status with high sensitivity and specificity.

Repertoires were generated with immunoSEQ multiplex PCR, while TCRdb's copy carries only in-frame clones and drops some. This table has 150,000 to 200,000 clones, around 85% appearing once. With regard to this clone: Its antigen is undetermined.

The source material was PBMCs. This clonotype originated in a man younger than 35 in good health and CMV-seropositive.

The CDR3 coding sequence is TGTGCCAGCAGTGAACAGGATAATTCACCCCTCCACTTT. This codes for CASSEQDNSPLHF. This chain uses TRBV6-1 with TRBJ1-6; D unclear. The length of the CDR3 is 13 residues. Trimming cost V 2 bases and J 5 bases, with 4 bases left between them. Germline V gene sequence: CDR1 MNHNS, CDR2 SASEGT.